The clone carrying this T cell receptor (beta chain) has just a few counts. This entry belongs to a study of cytomegalovirus exposure and HLA in healthy donors. Amplification used 60 Vbeta primers and 13 Jbeta primers. Clones were sequenced by immunoSEQ multiplex PCR, and TCRdb holds only the in-frame ones, with some missing. The sample yields more than 80,000 clones, 63% seen once. This CDR3 spans 14 amino acids. Germline assignment: CDR1 LNHDA and CDR2 SQIVND (reference sequence). V lost 5 bases and J lost 6, with 14 bases in between. This sequence joins TRBV19 and TRBJ1-5; tentative D call: TRBD1 (5 bases). The sample taken for sequencing was PBMCs. The receptor comes from a woman aged 40 to 50 in good health and CMV-seropositive. In DNA form, the CDR3 reads TGTGCCAGTAGTGCAATCGGGGGTTCTCAGCCCCAGCATTTT. Protein: CASSAIGGSQPQHF.